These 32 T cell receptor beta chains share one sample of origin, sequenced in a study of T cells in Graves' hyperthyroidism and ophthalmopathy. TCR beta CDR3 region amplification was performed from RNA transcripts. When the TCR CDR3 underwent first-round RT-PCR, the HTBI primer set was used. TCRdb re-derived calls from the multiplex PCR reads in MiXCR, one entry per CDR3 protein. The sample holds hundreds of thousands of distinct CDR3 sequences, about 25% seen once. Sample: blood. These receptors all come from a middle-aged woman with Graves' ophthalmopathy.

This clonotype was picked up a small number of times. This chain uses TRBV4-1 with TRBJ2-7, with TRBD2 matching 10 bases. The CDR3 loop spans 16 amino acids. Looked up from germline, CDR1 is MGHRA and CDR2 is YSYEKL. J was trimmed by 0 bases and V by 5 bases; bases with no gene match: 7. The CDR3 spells CASSRIAGGNSYEQYF. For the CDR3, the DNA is TGCGCCAGCAGCAGGATAGCGGGAGGAAACTCCTACGAGCAGTACTTC.

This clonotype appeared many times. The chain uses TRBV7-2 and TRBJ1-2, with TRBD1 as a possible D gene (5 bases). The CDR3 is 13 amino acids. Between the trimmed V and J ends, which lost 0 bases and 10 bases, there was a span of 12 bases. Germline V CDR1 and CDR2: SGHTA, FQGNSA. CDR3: CTSSLAQQDDYTF. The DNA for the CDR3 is TGTACCAGCAGCTTAGCGCAACAGGATGACTACACCTTC.

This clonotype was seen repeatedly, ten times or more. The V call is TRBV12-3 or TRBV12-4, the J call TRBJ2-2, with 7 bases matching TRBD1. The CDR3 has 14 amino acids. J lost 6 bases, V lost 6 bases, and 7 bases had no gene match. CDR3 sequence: CASRLTGRAGELFF. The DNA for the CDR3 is TGTGCCAGCAGACTGACAGGGCGGGCCGGGGAGCTGTTTTTT.

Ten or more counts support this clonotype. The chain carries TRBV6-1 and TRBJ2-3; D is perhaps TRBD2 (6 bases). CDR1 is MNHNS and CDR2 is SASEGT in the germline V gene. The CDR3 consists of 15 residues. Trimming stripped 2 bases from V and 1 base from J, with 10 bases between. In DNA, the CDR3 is TGTGCCAGCAGTGAACCGGTAGCGGGCACAGATACGCAGTATTTT. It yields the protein CASSEPVAGTDTQYF.

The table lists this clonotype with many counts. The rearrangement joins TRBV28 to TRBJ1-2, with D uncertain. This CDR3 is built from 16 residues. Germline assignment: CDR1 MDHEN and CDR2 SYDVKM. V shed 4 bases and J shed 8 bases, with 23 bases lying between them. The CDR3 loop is CASSSSLDDHLRGYTF. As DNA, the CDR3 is TGTGCCAGCAGTTCCTCTTTGGACGACCACCTACGAGGCTACACCTTC.

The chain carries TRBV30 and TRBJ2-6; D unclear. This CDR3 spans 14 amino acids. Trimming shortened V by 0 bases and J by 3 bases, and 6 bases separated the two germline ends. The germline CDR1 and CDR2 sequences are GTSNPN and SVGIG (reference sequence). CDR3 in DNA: TGTGCCTGGAGTGTATCCTTTGGGGCCAACGTCCTGACTTTC. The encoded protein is CAWSVSFGANVLTF. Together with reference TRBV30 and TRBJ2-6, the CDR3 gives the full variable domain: SQTIHQWPATLVQPVGSPLSLECTVEGTSNPNLYWYRQAAGRGLQLLFYSVGIGQISSEVPQNLSASRPQDRQFILSSKKLLLSDSGFYLCAWSVSFGANVLTFGAGSRLTVL.

The CDR3 DNA reads as TGTGCCAGCAGCCAGGGACTAGCGATCCGGTACTACGAGCAGTACTTC. It codes for CASSQGLAIRYYEQYF. The rearrangement joins TRBV9 to TRBJ2-7, with 10 bases identical to TRBD2. This CDR3 comprises 16 residues. Per germline, CDR1 SGDLS and CDR2 YYNGEE. After removal of 4 bases from V and 3 bases from J, the junction contained 10 bases not matched to a gene. The whole variable domain, remainder taken from reference TRBV9 and TRBJ2-7, is DSGVTQTPKHLITATGQRVTLRCSPRSGDLSVYWYQQSLDQGLQFLIQYYNGEERAKGNILERFSAQQFPDLHSELNLSSLELGDSALYFCASSQGLAIRYYEQYFGPGTRLTVT.

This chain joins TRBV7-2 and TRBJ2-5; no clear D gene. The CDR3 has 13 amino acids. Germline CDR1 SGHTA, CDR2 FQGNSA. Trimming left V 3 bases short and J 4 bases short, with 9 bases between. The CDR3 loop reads CASSFQARETQYF. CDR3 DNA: TGTGCCAGCAGCTTTCAGGCGAGAGAGACCCAGTACTTC.

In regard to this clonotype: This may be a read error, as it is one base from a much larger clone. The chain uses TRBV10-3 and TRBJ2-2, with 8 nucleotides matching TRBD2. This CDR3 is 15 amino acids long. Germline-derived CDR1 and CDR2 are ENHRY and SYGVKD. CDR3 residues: CAISGQAGDTGELLF. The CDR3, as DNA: TGTGCCATCAGTGGACAAGCGGGAGACACCGGGGAGCTGCTTTTT.

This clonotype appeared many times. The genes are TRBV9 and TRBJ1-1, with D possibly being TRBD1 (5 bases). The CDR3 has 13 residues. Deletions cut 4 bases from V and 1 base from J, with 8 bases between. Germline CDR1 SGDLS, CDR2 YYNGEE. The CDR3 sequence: CASSLQENTEAFF. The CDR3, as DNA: TGTGCCAGCAGCCTACAGGAGAACACTGAAGCTTTCTTT.

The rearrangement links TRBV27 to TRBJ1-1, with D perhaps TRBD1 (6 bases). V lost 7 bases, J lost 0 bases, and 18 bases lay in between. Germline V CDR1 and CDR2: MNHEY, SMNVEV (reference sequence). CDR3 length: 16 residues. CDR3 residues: CASIGAGDDMNTEAFF. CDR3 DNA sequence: TGTGCCAGCATCGGGGCAGGGGACGACATGAACACTGAAGCTTTCTTT.

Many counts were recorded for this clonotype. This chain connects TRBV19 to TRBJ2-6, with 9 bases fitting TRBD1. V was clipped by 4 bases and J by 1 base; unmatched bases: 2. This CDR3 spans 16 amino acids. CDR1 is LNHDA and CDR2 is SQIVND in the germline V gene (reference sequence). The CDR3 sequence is CASSKGTGSGANVLTF. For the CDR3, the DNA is TGTGCCAGTAGTAAAGGGACAGGGTCTGGGGCCAACGTCCTGACTTTC.

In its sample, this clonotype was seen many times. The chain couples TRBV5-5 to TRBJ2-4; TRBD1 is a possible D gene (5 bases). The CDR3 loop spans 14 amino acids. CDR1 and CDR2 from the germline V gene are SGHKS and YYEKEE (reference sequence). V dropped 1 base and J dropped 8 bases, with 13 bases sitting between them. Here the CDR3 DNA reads TGTGCCAGCAGCTTGTATACGGACACAGACATTCAGTACTTC. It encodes CASSLYTDTDIQYF.

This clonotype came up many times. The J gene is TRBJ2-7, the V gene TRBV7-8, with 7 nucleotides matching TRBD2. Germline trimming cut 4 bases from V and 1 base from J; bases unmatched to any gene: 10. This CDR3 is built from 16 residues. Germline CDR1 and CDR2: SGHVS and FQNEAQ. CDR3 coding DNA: TGTGCCAGCAGCTACCTAGCGGCACTCCAATCCTACGAGCAGTACTTC. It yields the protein CASSYLAALQSYEQYF.

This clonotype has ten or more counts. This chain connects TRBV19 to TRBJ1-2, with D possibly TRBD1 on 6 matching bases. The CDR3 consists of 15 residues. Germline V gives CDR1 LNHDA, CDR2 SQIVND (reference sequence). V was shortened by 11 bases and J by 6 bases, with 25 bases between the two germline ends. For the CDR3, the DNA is TGTGCCCGCCAAGGGGAAGTACAGGGAAAGGATGGCTACACCTTC. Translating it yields CARQGEVQGKDGYTF.

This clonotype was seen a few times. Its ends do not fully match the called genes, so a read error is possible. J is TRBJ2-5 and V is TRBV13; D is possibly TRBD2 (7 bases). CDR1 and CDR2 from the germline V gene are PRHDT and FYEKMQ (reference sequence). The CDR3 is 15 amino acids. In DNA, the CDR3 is TGTGCCAGCAGCCTAGGGGGGGAGGGCGGAGAGACCCAGTACTTC. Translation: CASSLGGEGGETQYF.

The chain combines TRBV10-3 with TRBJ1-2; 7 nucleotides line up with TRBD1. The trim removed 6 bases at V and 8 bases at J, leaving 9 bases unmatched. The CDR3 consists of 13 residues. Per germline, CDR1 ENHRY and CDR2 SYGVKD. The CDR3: CAIRKDRTEGYTF. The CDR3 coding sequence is TGTGCCATCAGGAAGGACAGGACAGAAGGCTACACCTTC.

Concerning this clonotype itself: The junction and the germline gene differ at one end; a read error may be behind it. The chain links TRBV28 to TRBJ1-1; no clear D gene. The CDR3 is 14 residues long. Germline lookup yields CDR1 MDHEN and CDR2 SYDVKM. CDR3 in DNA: TGTGCCAGCAGTCCCCTAGGGCCCCGAGGCGAAGCTTGCTTT. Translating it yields CASSPLGPRGEACF.

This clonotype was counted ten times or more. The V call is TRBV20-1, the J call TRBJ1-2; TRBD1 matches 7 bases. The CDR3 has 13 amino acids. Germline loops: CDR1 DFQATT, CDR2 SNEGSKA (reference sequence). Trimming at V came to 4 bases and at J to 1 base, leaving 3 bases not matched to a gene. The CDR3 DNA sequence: TGCAGTGCTAAAACAGGGGATAACTATGGCTACACCTTC. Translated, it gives CSAKTGDNYGYTF.

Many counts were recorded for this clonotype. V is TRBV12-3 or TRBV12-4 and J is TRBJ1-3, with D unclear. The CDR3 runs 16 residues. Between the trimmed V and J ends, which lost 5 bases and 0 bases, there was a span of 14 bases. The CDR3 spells CASSPLGDYSGNTIYF. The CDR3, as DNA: TGTGCCAGCAGTCCGTTGGGTGACTACTCTGGAAACACCATATATTTT.

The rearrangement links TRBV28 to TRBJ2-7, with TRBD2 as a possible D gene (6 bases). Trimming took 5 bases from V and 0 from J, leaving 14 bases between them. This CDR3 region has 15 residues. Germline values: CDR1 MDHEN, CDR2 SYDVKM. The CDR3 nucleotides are TGTGCCAGCAGTCCAGAGGGGAGGAGCTCCTACGAGCAGTACTTC. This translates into CASSPEGRSSYEQYF.

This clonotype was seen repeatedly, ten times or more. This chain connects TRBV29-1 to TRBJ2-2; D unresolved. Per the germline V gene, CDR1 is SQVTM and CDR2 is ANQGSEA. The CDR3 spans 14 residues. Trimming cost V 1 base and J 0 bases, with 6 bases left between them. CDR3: CSVEGTANTGELFF. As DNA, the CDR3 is TGCAGCGTTGAAGGGACGGCGAACACCGGGGAGCTGTTTTTT.

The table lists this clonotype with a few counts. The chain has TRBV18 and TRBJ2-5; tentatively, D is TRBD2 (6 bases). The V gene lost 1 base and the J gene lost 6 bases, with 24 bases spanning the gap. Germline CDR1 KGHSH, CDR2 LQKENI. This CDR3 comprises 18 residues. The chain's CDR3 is CASSPRTPGVLPEQTQYF. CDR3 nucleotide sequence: TGTGCCAGCTCACCACGGACTCCGGGAGTCCTCCCAGAACAGACCCAGTACTTC.

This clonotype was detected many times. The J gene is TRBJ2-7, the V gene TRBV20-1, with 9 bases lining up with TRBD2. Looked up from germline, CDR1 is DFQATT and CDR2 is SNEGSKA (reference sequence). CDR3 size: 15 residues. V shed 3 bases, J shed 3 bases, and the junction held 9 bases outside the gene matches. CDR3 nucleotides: TGCAGTGCTAGGTCTGGCGGGAGGGCCGGCTACGAGCAGTACTTC. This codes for CSARSGGRAGYEQYF.

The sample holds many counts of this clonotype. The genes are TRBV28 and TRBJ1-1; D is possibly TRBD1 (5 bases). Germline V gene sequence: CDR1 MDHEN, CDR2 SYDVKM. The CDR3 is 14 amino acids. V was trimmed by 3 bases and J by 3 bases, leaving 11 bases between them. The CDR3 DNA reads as TGTGCCAGCAGTTTTAGGGGCAGGGACACTGAAGCTTTCTTT. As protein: CASSFRGRDTEAFF.

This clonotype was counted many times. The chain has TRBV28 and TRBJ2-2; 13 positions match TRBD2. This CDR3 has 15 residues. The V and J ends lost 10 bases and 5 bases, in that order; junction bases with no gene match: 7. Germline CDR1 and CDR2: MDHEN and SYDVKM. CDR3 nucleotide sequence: TGTGCCACCCTCCGACTAGCGGGAGGAACCGGGGAGCTGTTTTTT. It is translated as CATLRLAGGTGELFF.

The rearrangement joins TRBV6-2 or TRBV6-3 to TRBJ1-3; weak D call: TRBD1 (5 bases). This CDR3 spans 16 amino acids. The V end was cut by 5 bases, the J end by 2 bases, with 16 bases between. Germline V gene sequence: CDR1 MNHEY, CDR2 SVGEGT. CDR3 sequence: CASSQQEPKTGNTIYF. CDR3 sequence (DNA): TGTGCCAGCAGTCAACAGGAGCCGAAAACTGGAAACACCATATATTTT.

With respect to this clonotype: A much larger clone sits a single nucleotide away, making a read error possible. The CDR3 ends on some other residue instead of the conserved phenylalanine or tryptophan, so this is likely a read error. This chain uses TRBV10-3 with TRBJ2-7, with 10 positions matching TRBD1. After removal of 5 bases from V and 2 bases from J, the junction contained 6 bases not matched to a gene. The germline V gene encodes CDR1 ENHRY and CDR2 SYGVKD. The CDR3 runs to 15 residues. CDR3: CAISSPGQGTYEQYL. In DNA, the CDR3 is TGTGCCATCAGTTCACCGGGACAGGGGACCTACGAGCAGTACCTC.

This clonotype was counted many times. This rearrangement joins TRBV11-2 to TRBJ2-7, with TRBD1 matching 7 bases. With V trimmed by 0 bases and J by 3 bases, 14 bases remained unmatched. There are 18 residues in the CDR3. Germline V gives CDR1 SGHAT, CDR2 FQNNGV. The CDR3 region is CASSLEGRGRSFIYEQYF. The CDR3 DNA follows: TGTGCCAGCAGCTTAGAGGGCAGGGGGAGATCCTTTATCTACGAGCAGTACTTC.

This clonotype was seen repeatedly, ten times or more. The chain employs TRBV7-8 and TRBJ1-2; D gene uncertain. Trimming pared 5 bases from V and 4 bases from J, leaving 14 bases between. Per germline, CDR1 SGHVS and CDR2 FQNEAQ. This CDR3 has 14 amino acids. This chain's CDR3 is CASSPSPQSYGYTF. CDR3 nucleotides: TGTGCCAGCAGCCCTAGCCCACAGTCCTATGGCTACACCTTC. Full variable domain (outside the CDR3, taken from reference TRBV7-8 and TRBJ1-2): GAGVSQSPRYKVAKRGQDVALRCDPISGHVSLFWYQQALGQGPEFLTYFQNEAQLDKSGLPSDRFFAERPEGSVSTLKIQRTQQEDSAVYLCASSPSPQSYGYTFGSGTRLTVV.

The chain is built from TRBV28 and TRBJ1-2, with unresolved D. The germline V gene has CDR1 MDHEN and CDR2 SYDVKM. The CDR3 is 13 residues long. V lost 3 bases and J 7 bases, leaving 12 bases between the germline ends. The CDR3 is CASSLVRFSGYTF. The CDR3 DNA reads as TGTGCCAGCAGTTTGGTTCGGTTTAGTGGCTACACCTTC.

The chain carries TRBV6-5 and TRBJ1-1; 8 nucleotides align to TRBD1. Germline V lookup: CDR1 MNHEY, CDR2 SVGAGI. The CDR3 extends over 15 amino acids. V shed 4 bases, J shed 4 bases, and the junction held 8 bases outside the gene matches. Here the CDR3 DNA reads TGTGCCAGCAGTTCTTTCAGGGGGCTGGGCACTGAAGCTTTCTTT. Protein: CASSSFRGLGTEAFF.